What follows is one T cell receptor beta chain and its context. The data belong to a study of blood T cell repertoires in COVID-19. Per the study methods: For nucleated cells, counts were estimated from reference gene primer amplification. Assay used: immunoSEQ multiplex PCR; TCRdb lists only in-frame clones, some missing. The DNA gave D and trimming, while V, J and clone size come from that table. Here the sample spans a few hundred thousand clones, roughly 83% being singletons. Looked up from germline, CDR1 is KGHDR and CDR2 is SFDVKD. CDR3 length: 16 amino acids. V trimming: 4 bases; J trimming: 8 bases; junction bases outside the gene matches: 7.

Sequenced material: peripheral blood. This clonotype was obtained from a woman in her 50s with acute or convalescent COVID-19. This rearrangement joins TRBV24-1 to TRBJ2-1, with TRBD2 identical over 13 bases. CDR3 protein: CATSDLTSGRLDEQFF. CDR3 sequence (DNA): TGTGCCACCAGTGACCTGACTAGCGGGAGGCTGGATGAGCAGTTCTTC.